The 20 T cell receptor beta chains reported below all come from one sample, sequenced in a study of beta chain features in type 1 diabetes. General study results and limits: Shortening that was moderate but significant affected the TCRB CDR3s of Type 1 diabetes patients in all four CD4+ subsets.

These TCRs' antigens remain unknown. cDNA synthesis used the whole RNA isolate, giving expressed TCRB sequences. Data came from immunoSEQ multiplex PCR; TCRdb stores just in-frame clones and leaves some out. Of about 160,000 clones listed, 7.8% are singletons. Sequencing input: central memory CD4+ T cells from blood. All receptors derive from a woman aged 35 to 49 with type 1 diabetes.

The CDR3 reads CAWSPPGLAGELFF. DNA of the CDR3: TGTGCCTGGAGTCCCCCCGGACTAGCAGGGGAGCTGTTTTTT. The rearrangement uses TRBV30 and TRBJ2-2; 8 bases map to TRBD2. The trim removed 2 bases at V and 8 bases at J, leaving 7 bases unmatched. The CDR3 consists of 14 residues. The germline gives CDR1 GTSNPN, CDR2 SVGIG (reference sequence).

In nucleotides, the CDR3 is TGTGCCAGCAGCTTAGGGGGGGGGCCCTCGAGGAGTGGCTACACCTTC. It codes for CASSLGGGPSRSGYTF. V and J are TRBV7-3 and TRBJ1-2; maybe TRBD1 (6 bases). The CDR3 runs to 16 residues. Per the germline V gene, CDR1 is SGHTA and CDR2 is FQGTGA. Trimming stripped 2 bases from V and 7 bases from J, with 20 bases between.

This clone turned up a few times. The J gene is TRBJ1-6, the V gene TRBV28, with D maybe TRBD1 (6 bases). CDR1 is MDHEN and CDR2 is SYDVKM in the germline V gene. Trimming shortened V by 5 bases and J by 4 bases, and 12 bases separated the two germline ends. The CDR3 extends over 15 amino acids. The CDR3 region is CASSPQTGYNSPLHF. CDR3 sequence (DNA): TGTGCCAGCAGTCCTCAGACAGGTTATAATTCACCCCTCCACTTT.

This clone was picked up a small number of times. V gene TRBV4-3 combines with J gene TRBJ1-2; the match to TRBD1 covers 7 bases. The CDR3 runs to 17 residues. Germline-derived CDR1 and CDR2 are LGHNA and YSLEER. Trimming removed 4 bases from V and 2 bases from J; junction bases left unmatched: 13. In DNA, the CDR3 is TGCGCCAGCAGCCTAAGGCAGGGGGAGAGCGCGAACTATGGCTACACCTTC. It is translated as CASSLRQGESANYGYTF.

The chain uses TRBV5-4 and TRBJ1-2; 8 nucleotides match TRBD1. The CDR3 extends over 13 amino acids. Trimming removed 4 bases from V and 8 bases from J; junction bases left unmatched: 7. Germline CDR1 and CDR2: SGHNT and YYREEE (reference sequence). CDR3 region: CASSVDRDEGYTF. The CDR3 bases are TGTGCCAGCAGCGTGGACAGGGATGAGGGCTACACCTTC.

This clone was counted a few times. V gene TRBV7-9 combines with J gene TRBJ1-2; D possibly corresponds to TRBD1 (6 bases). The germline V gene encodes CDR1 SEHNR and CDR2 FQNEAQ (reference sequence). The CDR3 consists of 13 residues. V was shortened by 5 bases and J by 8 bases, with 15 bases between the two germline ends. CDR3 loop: CASSNEGVGGYTF. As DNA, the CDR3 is TGTGCCAGCAGCAATGAGGGGGTGGGAGGCTACACCTTC. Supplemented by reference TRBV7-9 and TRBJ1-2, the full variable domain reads DTGVSQNPRHKITKRGQNVTFRCDPISEHNRLYWYRQTLGQGPEFLTYFQNEAQLEKSRLLSDRFSAERPKGSFSTLEIQRTEQGDSAMYLCASSNEGVGGYTFGSGTRLTVV.

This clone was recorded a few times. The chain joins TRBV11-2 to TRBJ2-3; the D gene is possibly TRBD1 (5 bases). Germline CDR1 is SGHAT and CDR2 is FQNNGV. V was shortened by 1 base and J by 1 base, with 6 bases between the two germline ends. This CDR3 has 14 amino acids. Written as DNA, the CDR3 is TGTGCCAGCAGCTTAGGGGGCCGCACAGATACGCAGTATTTT. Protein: CASSLGGRTDTQYF.

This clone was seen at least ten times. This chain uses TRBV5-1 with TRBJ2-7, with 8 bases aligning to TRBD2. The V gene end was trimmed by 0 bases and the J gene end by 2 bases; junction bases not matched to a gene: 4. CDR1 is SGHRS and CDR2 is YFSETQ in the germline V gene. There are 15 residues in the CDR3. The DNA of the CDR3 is TGCGCCAGCAGCTTGGGACTAGCGTCGACCTACGAGCAGTACTTC. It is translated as CASSLGLASTYEQYF.

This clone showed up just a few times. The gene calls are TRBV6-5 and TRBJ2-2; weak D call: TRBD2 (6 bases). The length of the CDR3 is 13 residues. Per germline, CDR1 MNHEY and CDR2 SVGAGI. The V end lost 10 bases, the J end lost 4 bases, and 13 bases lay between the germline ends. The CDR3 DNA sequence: TGTGCCACCGGAGGGGCGATCACCGGGGAGCTGTTTTTT. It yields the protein CATGGAITGELFF.

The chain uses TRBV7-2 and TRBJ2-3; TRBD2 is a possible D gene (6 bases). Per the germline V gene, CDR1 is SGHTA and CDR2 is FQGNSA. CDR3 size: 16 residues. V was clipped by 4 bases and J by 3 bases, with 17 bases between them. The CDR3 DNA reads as TGTGCCAGCAGCTCCCGTAGCGGAGTGGGGACAGATACGCAGTATTTT. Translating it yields CASSSRSGVGTDTQYF.

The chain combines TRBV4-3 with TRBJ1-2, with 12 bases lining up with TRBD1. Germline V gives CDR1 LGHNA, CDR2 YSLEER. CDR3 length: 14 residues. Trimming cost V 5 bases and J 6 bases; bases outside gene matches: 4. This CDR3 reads CASSTGQGANGYTF. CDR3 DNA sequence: TGCGCCAGCAGCACGGGACAGGGGGCGAATGGCTACACCTTC.

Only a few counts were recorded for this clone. DNA of the CDR3: TGTGCCAGCTCACCTCCCACTAGCAAGCTCCTCAATGAGCAGTTCTTC. Translation gives CASSPPTSKLLNEQFF. The chain recombines TRBV18 with TRBJ2-1; a possible D gene is TRBD2 (6 bases). Looked up from germline, CDR1 is KGHSH and CDR2 is LQKENI. V was pared by 3 bases and J by 6 bases, with 18 bases between. The length of the CDR3 is 16 residues.

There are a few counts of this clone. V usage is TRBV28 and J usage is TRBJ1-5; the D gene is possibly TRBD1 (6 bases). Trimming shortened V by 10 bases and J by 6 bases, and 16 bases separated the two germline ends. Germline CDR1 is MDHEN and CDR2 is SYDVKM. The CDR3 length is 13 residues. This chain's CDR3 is CATVGALGQPQHF. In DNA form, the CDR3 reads TGTGCCACCGTGGGGGCGTTGGGTCAGCCCCAGCATTTT.

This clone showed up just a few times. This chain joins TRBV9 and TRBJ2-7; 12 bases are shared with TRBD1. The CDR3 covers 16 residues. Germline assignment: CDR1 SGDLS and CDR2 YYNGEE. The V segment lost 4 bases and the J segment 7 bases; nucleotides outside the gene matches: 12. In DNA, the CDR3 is TGTGCCAGCAGCTTCCTACCGGGACAGGGGGCGCGAGAGCAGTACTTC. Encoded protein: CASSFLPGQGAREQYF.

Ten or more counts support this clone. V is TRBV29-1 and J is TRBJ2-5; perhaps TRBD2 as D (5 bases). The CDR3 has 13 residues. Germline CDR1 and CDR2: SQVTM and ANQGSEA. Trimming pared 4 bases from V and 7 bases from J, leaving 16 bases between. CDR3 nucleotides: TGCAGCGTTGGAGCAGAACTAGGTCGGACCCAGTACTTC. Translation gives CSVGAELGRTQYF. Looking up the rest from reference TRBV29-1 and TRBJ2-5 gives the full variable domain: SAVISQKPSRDICQRGTSLTIQCQVDSQVTMMFWYRQQPGQSLTLIATANQGSEATYESGFVIDKFPISRPNLTFSTLTVSNMSPEDSSIYLCSVGAELGRTQYFGPGTRLLVL.

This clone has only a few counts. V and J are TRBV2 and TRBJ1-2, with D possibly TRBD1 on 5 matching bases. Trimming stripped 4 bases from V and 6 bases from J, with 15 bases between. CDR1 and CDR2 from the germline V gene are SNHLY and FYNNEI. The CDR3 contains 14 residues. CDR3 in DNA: TGTGCCAGCAGTGGAAGGGGAGGGAGTGATGGCTACACCTTC. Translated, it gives CASSGRGGSDGYTF.

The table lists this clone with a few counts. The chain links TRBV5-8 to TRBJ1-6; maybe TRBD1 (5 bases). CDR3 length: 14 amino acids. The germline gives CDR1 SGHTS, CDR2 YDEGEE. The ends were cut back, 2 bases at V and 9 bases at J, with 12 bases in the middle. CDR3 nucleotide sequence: TGTGCCAGCAGCTTTCGACAGACAGCTTCACCCCTCCACTTT. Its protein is CASSFRQTASPLHF. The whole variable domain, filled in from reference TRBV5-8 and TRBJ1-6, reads EAGVTQSPTHLIKTRGQQATLRCSPISGHTSVYWYQQALGLGLQFLLWYDEGEERNRGNFPPRFSGRQFPNYSSELNVNALELEDSALYLCASSFRQTASPLHFGNGTRLTVT.

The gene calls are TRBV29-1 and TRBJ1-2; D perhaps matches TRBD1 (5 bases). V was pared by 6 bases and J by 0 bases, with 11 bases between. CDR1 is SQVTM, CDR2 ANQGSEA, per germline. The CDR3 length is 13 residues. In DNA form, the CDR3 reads TGCAGCGTAAGACAGTCAGCTAACTATGGCTACACCTTC. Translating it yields CSVRQSANYGYTF.

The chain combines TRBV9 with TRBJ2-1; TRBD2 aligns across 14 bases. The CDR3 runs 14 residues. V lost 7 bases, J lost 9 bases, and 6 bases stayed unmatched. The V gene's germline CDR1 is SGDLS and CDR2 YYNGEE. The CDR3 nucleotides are TGTGCCAGCCAGGGGACTAGCGGGAGCGGTGAGCAGTTCTTC. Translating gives CASQGTSGSGEQFF.

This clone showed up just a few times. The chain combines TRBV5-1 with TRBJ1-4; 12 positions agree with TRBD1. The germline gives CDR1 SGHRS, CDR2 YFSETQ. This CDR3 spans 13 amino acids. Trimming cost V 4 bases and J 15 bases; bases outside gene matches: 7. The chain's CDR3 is CASSPGTGGRVFF. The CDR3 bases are TGCGCCAGCAGCCCAGGGACAGGGGGCAGAGTGTTTTTT.